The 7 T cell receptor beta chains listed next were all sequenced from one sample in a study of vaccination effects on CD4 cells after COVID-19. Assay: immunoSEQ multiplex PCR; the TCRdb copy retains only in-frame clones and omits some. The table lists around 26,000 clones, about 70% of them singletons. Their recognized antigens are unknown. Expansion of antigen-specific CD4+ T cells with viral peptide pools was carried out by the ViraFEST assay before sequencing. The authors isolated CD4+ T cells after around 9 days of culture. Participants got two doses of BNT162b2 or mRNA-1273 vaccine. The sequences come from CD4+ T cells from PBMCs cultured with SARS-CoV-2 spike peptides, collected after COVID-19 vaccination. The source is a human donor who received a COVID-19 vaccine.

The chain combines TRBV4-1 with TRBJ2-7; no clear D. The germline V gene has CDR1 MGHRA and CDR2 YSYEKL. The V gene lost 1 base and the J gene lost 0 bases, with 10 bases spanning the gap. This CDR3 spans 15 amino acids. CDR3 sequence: CASSQGRASSYEQYF. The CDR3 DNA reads TGCGCCAGCAGCCAAGGTAGGGCTAGCTCCTACGAGCAGTACTTC.

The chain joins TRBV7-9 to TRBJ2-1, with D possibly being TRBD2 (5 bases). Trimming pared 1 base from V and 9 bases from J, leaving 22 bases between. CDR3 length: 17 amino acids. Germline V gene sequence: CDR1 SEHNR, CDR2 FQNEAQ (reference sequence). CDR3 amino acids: CASSLVVGKKLGAEQFF. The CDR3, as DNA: TGTGCCAGCAGCTTAGTCGTGGGGAAAAAATTGGGAGCTGAGCAGTTCTTC.

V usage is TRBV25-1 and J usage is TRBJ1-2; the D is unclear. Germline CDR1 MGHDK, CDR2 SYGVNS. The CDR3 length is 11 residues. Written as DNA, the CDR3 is TGTGCGGCCAGTGCTCTCTATGGCTACACCTTC. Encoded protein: CAASALYGYTF.

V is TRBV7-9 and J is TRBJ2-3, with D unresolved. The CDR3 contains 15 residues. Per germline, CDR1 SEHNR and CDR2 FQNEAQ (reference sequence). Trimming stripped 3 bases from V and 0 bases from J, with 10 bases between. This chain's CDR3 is CASSLNPGSTDTQYF. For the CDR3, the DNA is TGTGCCAGCAGCTTGAACCCTGGGAGCACAGATACGCAGTATTTT.

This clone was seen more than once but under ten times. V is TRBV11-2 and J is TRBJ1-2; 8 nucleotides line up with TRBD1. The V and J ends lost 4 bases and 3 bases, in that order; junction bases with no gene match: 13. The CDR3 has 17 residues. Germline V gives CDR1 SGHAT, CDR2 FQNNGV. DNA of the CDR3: TGTGCCAGCAGCTCTGTCCTAAGAACGGACAGGGACTATGGCTACACCTTC. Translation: CASSSVLRTDRDYGYTF. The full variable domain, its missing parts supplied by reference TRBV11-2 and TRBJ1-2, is EAGVAQSPRYKIIEKRQSVAFWCNPISGHATLYWYQQILGQGPKLLIQFQNNGVVDDSQLPKDRFSAERLKGVDSTLKIQPAKLEDSAVYLCASSSVLRTDRDYGYTFGSGTRLTVV.

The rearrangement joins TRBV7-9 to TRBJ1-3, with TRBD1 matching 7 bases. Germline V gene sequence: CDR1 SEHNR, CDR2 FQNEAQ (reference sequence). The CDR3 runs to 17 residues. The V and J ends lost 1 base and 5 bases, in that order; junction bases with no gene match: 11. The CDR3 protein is CASSLVGGRTGRNTIYF. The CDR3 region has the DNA TGTGCCAGCAGCTTAGTAGGGGGAAGGACAGGAAGAAACACCATATATTTT. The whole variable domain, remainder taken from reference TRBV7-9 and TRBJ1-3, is DTGVSQNPRHKITKRGQNVTFRCDPISEHNRLYWYRQTLGQGPEFLTYFQNEAQLEKSRLLSDRFSAERPKGSFSTLEIQRTEQGDSAMYLCASSLVGGRTGRNTIYFGEGSWLTVV.

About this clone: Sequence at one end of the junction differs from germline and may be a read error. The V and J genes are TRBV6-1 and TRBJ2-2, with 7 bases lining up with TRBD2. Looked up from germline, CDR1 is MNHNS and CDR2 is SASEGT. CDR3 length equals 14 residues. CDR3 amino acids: CASCEGGPIGELFF. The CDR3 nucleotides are TGTGCCAGCTGTGAGGGAGGGCCGATCGGGGAGCTGTTTTTT.